This T cell receptor (beta chain) was sequenced in a study of shared clonotypes between healthy human individuals. The study, taken as a whole, reports: With few donors, the genetic and exposure-history diversity represented was limited.

Germline V gives CDR1 LGHNA, CDR2 YNFKEQ. The CDR3 spans 16 residues. Trimming took 1 base from V and 4 from J, leaving 15 bases between them. Ten immunoSEQ deep assay plates were used to sequence the DNA of unsorted PBMCs. Original handling: Without quality scores, immunoSEQ junctional reads could not be filtered like full-length reads. The protocol was immunoSEQ multiplex PCR, while the TCRdb copy is restricted to in-frame clones and leaves out a portion. V and J calls and clone size follow that table, whereas D and trimming were derived from the DNA. The repertoire has about 470,000 clones, 79% of them found once; the top ten carry around 14%. This clone occurred once. The antigen is unknown.

This chain links TRBV4-2 with TRBJ2-3; D gene uncertain. This clonotype was obtained from a woman between 35 and 50 years old in good health. Some clones in this sample may be carry-over from other donors' samples. The sequenced sample consisted of PBMCs. The CDR3 sequence is CASSQGPLGPADTQYF. DNA for the CDR3: TGTGCCAGCAGCCAAGGCCCCCTGGGCCCGGCAGATACGCAGTATTTT.